Listed here is a single TCR beta chain. No antigen is known for it. This sample was included in a study of cytomegalovirus exposure and HLA in healthy donors. Whole-study results and caveats: Being indistinguishable, some V segments were excluded, TRBV6-2 and TRBV6-3 among them.

Germline CDR1 is MNHNY and CDR2 is SVGAGI (reference sequence). The V gene lost 2 bases and the J gene lost 4 bases, with 9 bases spanning the gap. The CDR3 length is 15 residues. PCR amplification relied on 60 Vbeta primers (plus 13 Jbeta primers). Sequencing was performed with immunoSEQ multiplex PCR; in TCRdb, only in-frame clones are kept and a portion is missing. The sample has 150,000 to 200,000 clones; 70% to 85% are singletons. The TCR was taken from a human donor in good health. Sequencing was carried out using PBMCs. The gene calls are TRBV6-6 and TRBJ2-6; TRBD1 might be the D (5 bases). The CDR3 sequence is CASSYKGSGANVLTF. The CDR3 nucleotides read TGTGCCAGCAGTTACAAGGGGTCCGGGGCCAACGTCCTGACTTTC.